This T cell receptor (beta chain) was documented in a study of shared clonotypes between healthy human individuals. In the study overall: Donors, aged 18 to 49, were two women and a few men. Each donor's CD8 memory used one plate, CD8 naive two, each CD4 subset three.

Both subsets, CD45RA+ naive and CD45RA-negative memory, were split from the CD4+ cells. This clone was detected only once. The same CDR3 also results from other DNA sequences found in this sample. Genomic DNA of each subset was evenly split across several immunoSEQ plates. Data came from immunoSEQ multiplex PCR; TCRdb stores just in-frame clones and leaves some out. Of approximately 2.5 million clones detected, 93% appear once; the ten largest clones hold around 0.37%. The CDR3 loop spans 15 amino acids. The germline CDR1 and CDR2 sequences are SGHNT and YYREEE (reference sequence). Between the trimmed V and J ends, which lost 0 bases and 0 bases, there was a span of 4 bases.

Source material: naive CD4+ T cells from PBMCs. Subset specified: CD45RA+ positively selected. This receptor was identified in a man between 18 and 35 years old in good health. Some clones in this sample may be carry-over from other donors' samples. V is TRBV5-4 and J is TRBJ2-6; D gene uncertain. Here the CDR3 DNA reads TGTGCCAGCAGCTTGGTGGGCTCTGGGGCCAACGTCCTGACTTTC. Its translation is CASSLVGSGANVLTF.